This T cell receptor beta chain was retrieved from a study of blood T cell repertoires in COVID-19. The CDR3 consists of 16 residues. Germline CDR1 reads MNHEY; CDR2 reads SMNVEV (reference sequence). Trimming left V 6 bases short and J 6 bases short, with 22 bases between. This table comes from immunoSEQ multiplex PCR, and its TCRdb copy is limited to in-frame clones, with some not included. Of approximately 70,000 clones listed, more than 85% are singletons. V usage is TRBV27 and J usage is TRBJ2-3; tentative D call: TRBD2 (7 bases). This clonotype was sampled from a man in his fifties with COVID-19, enrolled during active disease. Specimen: peripheral blood. CDR3 region: CASRGARRERADTQYF. As DNA, the CDR3 is TGTGCCAGCAGGGGGGCCAGGCGGGAGAGAGCGGATACGCAGTATTTT.